This T cell receptor (beta chain) derives from a study of OX40 agonist ivuxolimab in advanced cancers. Looking at the study overall: Patients were given ivuxolimab, an antibody that agonizes OX40 (CD134). Study observations and caveats: Among the lowest levels of clonal expansion were found in partial responders at 0.1-3.0 mg/kg. More expanded clones were found, on average, in CD8+ than in CD4+ T cells.

As concerns this clone: As yet, its antigen is unknown.

Data came from immunoSEQ multiplex PCR; TCRdb stores just in-frame clones and leaves some out. Here the sample spans 60,000 to 75,000 clones, about 87% being singletons. Trimming removed 1 base from V and 8 bases from J, with 12 bases in between. CDR3 length: 14 amino acids. Per germline, CDR1 SGHVS and CDR2 FQNEAQ. The J gene is TRBJ2-1, the V gene TRBV7-8; a possible D gene is TRBD2 (5 bases). The sequencing used CD4+ or CD8+ T cells sorted from blood, collected in a trial of the OX40 agonist ivuxolimab. This TCR derives from an adult with an advanced solid tumor such as melanoma, head and neck, liver or kidney cancer. The CDR3 region has the DNA TGTGCCAGCAGCTTAGAAATCTTCGGGGATGAGCAGTTCTTC. Its translation: CASSLEIFGDEQFF.